The 18 T cell receptor beta chains in this list originate from one sample, sequenced in a study of vaccination effects on CD4 cells after COVID-19. Expansion with viral peptide pools was applied to antigen-specific CD4+ T cells by the ViraFEST assay prior to sequencing. CD4+ T cell isolation took place after more than eight days of culture. Participants completed two doses of the BNT162b2 or mRNA-1273 vaccine. No antigens are known for them. Measured with immunoSEQ multiplex PCR; TCRdb has only the in-frame clones, and not every one. The repertoire includes tens of thousands of clones, approximately 80% of them detected once, and about 2% sits in the top ten. This material consisted of CD4+ T cells from PBMCs cultured with HCoV-NL63 spike peptides, taken after COVID-19 vaccination. The receptor source for this set is a human donor who received a COVID-19 vaccine. Some clones in this sample may be carry-over from other donors' samples.

The chain carries TRBV19 and TRBJ1-3, with TRBD1 matching over 8 bases. Germline values: CDR1 LNHDA, CDR2 SQIVND (reference sequence). The CDR3 is 16 residues long. V shed 3 bases, J shed 4 bases, and the junction held 8 bases outside the gene matches. The CDR3: CASSITRTGIGNTIYF. The CDR3 DNA follows: TGTGCCAGTAGTATTACCAGGACAGGGATCGGAAACACCATATATTTT.

The gene calls are TRBV5-1 and TRBJ1-1; TRBD1 might be the D (5 bases). From germline, CDR1 is SGHRS and CDR2 YFSETQ. This CDR3 spans 13 amino acids. V lost 1 base to trimming and J lost 3 bases, with 7 bases between them. The DNA of the CDR3 is TGCGCCAGCAGCTTGAAAGGGGACACTGAAGCTTTCTTT. Encoded protein: CASSLKGDTEAFF.

The rearrangement links TRBV5-6 to TRBJ2-3; tentative D call: TRBD2 (7 bases). CDR3 length: 14 amino acids. Trimming cost V 7 bases and J 2 bases, with 14 bases left between them. CDR1 SGHDT and CDR2 YYEEEE come from the germline V gene. The DNA for the CDR3 is TGTGCCAGCGGGGGGAGGGGGAACACAGATACGCAGTATTTT. This codes for CASGGRGNTDTQYF.

The chain carries TRBV14 and TRBJ2-7, with D possibly being TRBD1 (6 bases). This CDR3 is 13 amino acids long. Trimming stripped 4 bases from V and 3 bases from J, with 10 bases between. The germline CDR1 and CDR2 sequences are SGHDN and FVKESK. CDR3 sequence (DNA): TGTGCCAGCAGCCGACAGGCGAACTACGAGCAGTACGTC. This encodes CASSRQANYEQYV.

CDR3 loop: CASRKTANTGELFF. CDR3 nucleotides: TGTGCCAGCAGAAAGACAGCGAACACCGGGGAGCTGTTTTTT. V usage is TRBV5-4 and J usage is TRBJ2-2, with a possible D match to TRBD1 (5 bases). CDR1 is SGHNT and CDR2 is YYREEE in the germline V gene (reference sequence). The CDR3 is made up of 14 amino acids. V was pared by 5 bases and J by 0 bases, with 8 bases between.

The chain joins TRBV28 to TRBJ2-5; either TRBD1 or TRBD2 may fit D (6 bases each). Trimming left V 6 bases short and J 5 bases short, with 16 bases between. The germline gives CDR1 MDHEN, CDR2 SYDVKM. The CDR3 contains 14 residues. The CDR3 nucleotides are TGTGCCAGCAGCCACTCGGGGGCGGGCGAGACCCAGTACTTC. Encoded protein: CASSHSGAGETQYF.

The genes are TRBV28 and TRBJ2-7, with D uncertain. Trimming left V 6 bases short and J 2 bases short, with 8 bases between. There are 12 residues in the CDR3. Germline V CDR1 and CDR2: MDHEN, SYDVKM. The CDR3 protein is CASSTTAYEQYV. For the CDR3, the DNA is TGTGCCAGCAGCACTACCGCCTACGAGCAGTACGTC.

The rearrangement uses TRBV5-4 and TRBJ2-1; the D gene is possibly TRBD2 (6 bases). V gave up 2 bases and J gave up 2 bases, with 8 bases separating them. Germline assignment: CDR1 SGHNT and CDR2 YYREEE (reference sequence). The CDR3 has 14 residues. The CDR3 DNA reads as TGTGCCAGCAGCTTCGGGGGAGCCTACAATGAGCAGTTCTTC. Translating gives CASSFGGAYNEQFF.

As DNA, the CDR3 is TGTGCCAGCAGTTACTCGTTTAGCTCTGGAAACACCATATATTTT. This sequence encodes CASSYSFSSGNTIYF. The genes are TRBV6-5 and TRBJ1-3; D unclear. The germline V gene has CDR1 MNHEY and CDR2 SVGAGI. The CDR3 is 15 amino acids. The V end was cut by 0 bases, the J end by 0 bases, with 6 bases between.

In this sample, this clone turned up once. The chain carries TRBV30 and TRBJ1-2; the match to TRBD1 covers 8 bases. The CDR3 runs 13 residues. J was trimmed by 6 bases and V by 3 bases; bases with no gene match: 6. CDR1 GTSNPN and CDR2 SVGIG come from the germline V gene (reference sequence). The CDR3 is CAWSRQGYDGYTF. The CDR3 nucleotides read TGTGCCTGGAGCCGACAGGGGTATGATGGCTACACCTTC. Full variable domain (outside the CDR3, taken from reference TRBV30 and TRBJ1-2): SQTIHQWPATLVQPVGSPLSLECTVEGTSNPNLYWYRQAAGRGLQLLFYSVGIGQISSEVPQNLSASRPQDRQFILSSKKLLLSDSGFYLCAWSRQGYDGYTFGSGTRLTVV.

The CDR3 spells CASSIGFAAQEANVLTF. As DNA, the CDR3 is TGTGCCAGCAGCATTGGTTTCGCGGCTCAGGAGGCCAACGTCCTGACTTTC. This rearrangement joins TRBV9 to TRBJ2-6; D not certain. V lost 4 bases to trimming and J lost 6 bases, with 20 bases between them. The CDR3 is made up of 17 amino acids. In germline, CDR1 is SGDLS, CDR2 YYNGEE.

A single count supports this clone. The rearrangement uses TRBV7-9 and TRBJ2-7; 10 bases line up with TRBD1. The J segment lost 5 bases and the V segment lost 5 bases, leaving 6 bases of the junction unmatched. The CDR3 contains 14 residues. CDR1 is SEHNR and CDR2 is FQNEAQ in the germline V gene (reference sequence). For the CDR3, the DNA is TGTGCCAGCAGCAGGGGACAGGGGTCACACGAGCAGTACGTC. This encodes CASSRGQGSHEQYV.

This rearrangement joins TRBV9 to TRBJ1-4; TRBD1 is a possible D gene (5 bases). The germline gives CDR1 SGDLS, CDR2 YYNGEE. The CDR3 extends over 14 amino acids. V lost 0 bases and J lost 5, with 8 bases in between. The CDR3 spells CASSVGDENEKLFF. The DNA for the CDR3 is TGTGCCAGCAGCGTAGGGGACGAAAATGAAAAACTGTTTTTT.

The chain recombines TRBV7-6 with TRBJ1-4; weak D call: TRBD1 (5 bases). The CDR3 length is 15 residues. Trimming shortened V by 5 bases and J by 2 bases, and 12 bases separated the two germline ends. CDR1 and CDR2 from the germline V gene are SGHVS and FNYEAQ. DNA of the CDR3: TGTGCCAGCAGCGGAGTGTGGGGCACTAATGAAAAACTGTTTTTT. It is translated as CASSGVWGTNEKLFF. The full variable domain, completed using reference TRBV7-6 and TRBJ1-4, is GAGVSQSPRYKVTKRGQDVALRCDPISGHVSLYWYRQALGQGPEFLTYFNYEAQQDKSGLPNDRFSAERPEGSISTLTIQRTEQRDSAMYRCASSGVWGTNEKLFFGSGTQLSVL.

This clone was detected a few times. V usage is TRBV28 and J usage is TRBJ1-5; tentative D call: TRBD1 (6 bases). Trimming took off 6 bases at V and 2 bases at J, with 14 bases between the two ends. The CDR3 extends over 15 amino acids. Per the germline V gene, CDR1 is MDHEN and CDR2 is SYDVKM. The CDR3 nucleotides read TGTGCCAGCAGCCCCTGGTCAGGGGGCAATCAGCCCCAGCATTTT. This codes for CASSPWSGGNQPQHF.

Only one count was recorded for this clone. J is TRBJ1-5 and V is TRBV6-5; 9 bases are shared with TRBD1. From germline, CDR1 is MNHEY and CDR2 SVGAGI. V lost 6 bases to trimming and J lost 2 bases; unmatched junction nucleotides: 5. CDR3 length: 15 residues. The CDR3 sequence: CASRLDRGGNQPQHF. The CDR3 coding sequence is TGTGCCAGCAGGCTGGACAGGGGAGGCAATCAGCCCCAGCATTTT.

CDR3 protein: CASSPRPGLAGSSSYEQYV. In DNA, the CDR3 is TGTGCCAGCAGCCCACGACCGGGACTAGCGGGGAGTAGCTCCTACGAGCAGTACGTC. The rearrangement links TRBV5-5 to TRBJ2-7, with 13 bases matching TRBD2. The V gene end was trimmed by 4 bases and the J gene end by 0 bases; junction bases not matched to a gene: 13. CDR3 length equals 19 residues. Germline V gene lookup returns CDR1 SGHKS and CDR2 YYEKEE (reference sequence).

The V and J genes are TRBV5-1 and TRBJ2-5; D gene ambiguous. V gave up 3 bases and J gave up 6 bases, with 12 bases separating them. Germline loops: CDR1 SGHRS, CDR2 YFSETQ. CDR3 length equals 13 residues. The CDR3, as DNA: TGCGCCAGCAGCTGGGGTTTGGGAAAGACCCAGTACTTC. It yields the protein CASSWGLGKTQYF.